This T cell receptor (beta chain) appears in the sequencing data of a study of CD8+ T cells in alopecia areata. The germline V gene encodes CDR1 SGHDT and CDR2 YYEEEE. Trimming shortened V by 0 bases and J by 6 bases, and 4 bases separated the two germline ends. The CDR3 totals 12 residues. Regarding treatment: oral pan-JAK inhibitor, 5-10 mg twice daily. In its sample, this clone was seen a few times. Its antigen is undetermined. As the sequencing template, cDNA was produced by extracting RNA and reverse transcribing it. Sequenced by immunoSEQ multiplex PCR; TCRdb stores in-frame clones only, minus some. The table records 150,000 to 200,000 clones, roughly 60% of them present only once. Points from the study as a whole: A single nonresponder leaves the baseline CD8+ expansion link to response uncertain. The study found tofacitinib significantly decreased scalp clonality and expanded CD8+ clones among the top 100.

This sequence was found in a human donor with alopecia areata. The material sequenced was CD4+ T cells sorted from blood, taken at week 24, from a patient treated with tofacitinib. The V gene is TRBV5-6, the J gene TRBJ2-1; D remains ambiguous. CDR3 in amino acids: CASSLAGNEQFF. CDR3 DNA: TGTGCCAGCAGCTTGGCGGGCAATGAGCAGTTCTTC.